This T cell receptor beta chain was sequenced for a study of blood T cells in healthy people across ages. CDR3 length equals 15 residues. J gave up 8 bases and V 0 bases, and 5 bases lay outside the gene matches. CDR1 and CDR2 from the germline V gene are DFQATT and SNEGSKA (reference sequence). Combining a sample-barcoded 5' primer with a J-beta primer mix, a second PCR ran for roughly 6 to 12 cycles. TCRdb redid the calling of the 5' RACE reads with MiXCR, one entry per CDR3 protein. Of about 1.8 million distinct CDR3 sequences listed, roughly 49% are singletons. They isolated at least 7 million PBMCs from each sample.

The origin of this receptor is a woman between 40 and 50 years old in good health. Sample: blood. This sequence joins TRBV20-1 and TRBJ1-6; 9 bases align to TRBD1. The CDR3 DNA is TGCAGTGCTAGAGACGGGGACAGGGTCGATTCACCCCTCCACTTT. Its translation: CSARDGDRVDSPLHF.